This T cell receptor (beta chain) is drawn from a study of shared T cell receptors in the human thymus (dated by TCRdb to the early 2020s). In terms of the full investigation: The study examined how self-reactive, shared T-cell receptor alpha chains are generated in the human thymus.

Remarks on this clone: Its target antigen remains unknown. Per-nucleotide qualities are absent, and no much larger clonotype sits a single base away.

Via the germline V gene, CDR1 is LGHNA and CDR2 YSLEER. Inclusive of the bounding cysteine and phenylalanine, the CDR3 is 16 residues long. Of the read, only the CDR3 DNA is kept; its 48 bases are in frame from base 1. V is shortened by 4 bases, J by 2 bases, and the region joining them spans 16 bases. Libraries were made using the immunoSEQ multiplex PCR assay. TCRdb took over this immuneACCESS table, retaining in-frame rearrangements with V and J assigned. Such tables are incomplete; in checked studies, under half of the missing clones stem from an unresolved V gene, and the remainder is unexplained. The sample table holds 650,000 to 950,000 clones, of which 70% to 90% were seen once. In total, the top ten clones hold roughly 0.01% of the sample. Another study also made use of these data, one on human thymus T cells. From that second study: The donors were immunologically healthy infants in Finland who had open corrective cardiac surgery for congenital heart defects. Thymus tissue was obtained as surgical resects removed during corrective cardiac surgery. Usage of V and J gene segments appeared to be biased in both the thymic and the peripheral blood repertoires. The related research reported highly overlapping thymic TCR repertoires among unrelated individuals. TCR alpha and beta repertoires from roughly 8 infant thymus samples and a few related peripheral blood samples were characterized in the study. The cohort included about six male and two female infants, with donor ages spanning 7 to 244 days. Thymocytes were released mechanically from tissue and stored at -70 °C as pellets of about 9-32 million cells. A QIAsymphony instrument was used to extract genomic DNA from the frozen cell pellets. The immunoSEQ multiplex PCR assay was used to amplify the TCRB and TCRAD loci from a standardized amount of quality-controlled genomic DNA. Amplicons spanned the V(D)J region at a length sufficient to cover the CDR3 and identify V and J genes. The amplicons were sequenced on an Illumina platform via the commercial immunoSEQ service. Corrections for primer bias and sequencing errors followed previously described methods, while TCRAD and TCRB definitions were based on the IMGT database. Repertoires were analysed with immunoSEQ Analyzer 3.0 and VDJTools, covering basic statistics, V/J segment usage, diversity estimates, rarefaction and pairwise overlap. Diversity was estimated with Chao1, ChaoE, Efron-Thisted, Shannon and inverse Simpson indices, and also on datasets down-sampled to the smallest sample. For repertoire overlap, CDR3 nucleotide sequence, V gene and J gene had to match strictly, and clustering was done by Jaccard-based multidimensional scaling. Thymus samples yielded on average about 810,000 unique TCRB clonotypes, compared with some 83,000 from blood samples.

In this chain, TRBV4-3 is recombined with TRBJ2-3; tentative D gene TRBD2, with 6 bases matching. The sample taken for sequencing was thymocytes. The receptor was derived from a girl under two years old with a congenital heart defect. Donor details come from another sample of the same person, matched by shared clones. The DNA sequence is TGCGCCAGCAGCCGTCGCCGGGACTCCTACACAGATACGCAGTATTTT. Protein translation: CASSRRRDSYTDTQYF.